This entry concerns a single T cell receptor (beta chain). Its antigen is unknown. Isolating CD4+ T cells followed more than eight days of culture. By PCR, the person was confirmed to have had SARS-CoV-2 infection between March and December 2020. The authors exchanged half the medium for IL-2 medium on days 3 and 7. This sample is part of a study of vaccination effects on CD4 cells after COVID-19. The study's findings and limits: The authors studied few convalescent patients and collected no early post-infection timepoints.

The V end lost 7 bases, the J end lost 3 bases, and 13 bases lay between the germline ends. This CDR3 contains 13 residues. Germline lookup yields CDR1 SNHLY and CDR2 FYNNEI. The method was immunoSEQ multiplex PCR; TCRdb's version includes in-frame clones alone and lacks a portion of them. The sample carries some 50,000 clones, around 74% recorded once. The genes are TRBV2 and TRBJ2-7; no definite D call. This receptor was taken from a human donor who had a prior SARS-CoV-2 infection. Specimen: CD4+ T cells from PBMCs cultured without peptide, collected before COVID-19 vaccination. DNA for the CDR3: TGTGCCAGCACCCCAGAGACCGGCTACGAGCAGTACTTC. Translating it yields CASTPETGYEQYF.